The 20 T cell receptor beta chains below all came from one sample that was sequenced in a study of OX40 agonist ivuxolimab in advanced cancers. Method: immunoSEQ multiplex PCR; TCRdb's copy keeps in-frame clones and lacks some. The data show 60,000 to 70,000 clones, 85% to 95% seen once. Sample: CD4+ or CD8+ T cells sorted from blood, taken in a trial of the OX40 agonist ivuxolimab. The receptors were gathered from an adult with an advanced solid tumor such as melanoma, head and neck, liver or kidney cancer.

The chain recombines TRBV7-2 with TRBJ2-7; D uncertain. V lost 4 bases to trimming and J lost 2 bases, with 9 bases between them. Looked up from germline, CDR1 is SGHTA and CDR2 is FQGNSA. This CDR3 spans 13 amino acids. The CDR3 spells CASSSDITYEQYF. The DNA of the CDR3 is TGTGCCAGCAGCTCCGACATCACCTACGAGCAGTACTTC. Together with reference TRBV7-2 and TRBJ2-7, the CDR3 gives the full variable domain: GAGVSQSPSNKVTEKGKDVELRCDPISGHTALYWYRQSLGQGLEFLIYFQGNSAPDKSGLPSDRFSAERTGGSVSTLTIQRTQQEDSAVYLCASSSDITYEQYFGPGTRLTVT.

The chain links TRBV7-2 to TRBJ2-3, with D perhaps assigned TRBD1 or TRBD2 (6 bases each). Germline CDR1 and CDR2: SGHTA and FQGNSA. The CDR3 extends over 18 amino acids. The germline V and J ends were trimmed by 7 bases and 0 bases, with 23 bases remaining between them. For the CDR3, the DNA is TGTGCCAGCACCCCTTGGGGGGCTGCGGGTGGGAGCACAGATACGCAGTATTTT. Translated, it gives CASTPWGAAGGSTDTQYF. Full variable domain (rest looked up from reference TRBV7-2 and TRBJ2-3): GAGVSQSPSNKVTEKGKDVELRCDPISGHTALYWYRQSLGQGLEFLIYFQGNSAPDKSGLPSDRFSAERTGGSVSTLTIQRTQQEDSAVYLCASTPWGAAGGSTDTQYFGPGTRLTVL.

V usage is TRBV7-9 and J usage is TRBJ1-4; no reliable D call. The V and J ends lost 3 bases and 0 bases respectively, with 8 bases between them. Germline V gives CDR1 SEHNR, CDR2 FQNEAQ (reference sequence). There are 15 residues in the CDR3. CDR3 sequence reads: CASSFAGSTNEKLFF. CDR3 nucleotides: TGTGCCAGCAGCTTCGCAGGCTCAACTAATGAAAAACTGTTTTTT.

The J gene is TRBJ2-3, the V gene TRBV4-1; D gene uncertain. The CDR3 covers 16 residues. Germline CDR1 reads MGHRA; CDR2 reads YSYEKL. V was shortened by 0 bases and J by 4 bases, with 14 bases between the two germline ends. The CDR3 region has the DNA TGCGCCAGCAGCCAAGATTCCCCTTATGTAGCAGATACGCAGTATTTT. It codes for CASSQDSPYVADTQYF.

V usage is TRBV7-9 and J usage is TRBJ2-1; D unresolved. This CDR3 is 16 amino acids long. V was pared by 5 bases and J by 0 bases, with 14 bases between. Per the germline V gene, CDR1 is SEHNR and CDR2 is FQNEAQ (reference sequence). As DNA, the CDR3 is TGTGCCAGCAGCCCCGCTGAGCCTTACTCCTACAATGAGCAGTTCTTC. It translates to CASSPAEPYSYNEQFF.

The chain links TRBV5-5 to TRBJ2-7; D is undetermined. Germline CDR1 reads SGHKS; CDR2 reads YYEKEE (reference sequence). Trimming took off 1 base at V and 5 bases at J, with 4 bases between the two ends. The CDR3 totals 11 residues. The CDR3 loop reads CASSLTHEQYF. CDR3 nucleotides: TGTGCCAGCAGCTTGACTCACGAGCAGTACTTC.

V is TRBV10-2 and J is TRBJ2-1; TRBD2 matches 7 bases. The CDR3 runs to 15 residues. V dropped 3 bases and J dropped 8; count of bases not matched to a gene: 10. Germline CDR1 and CDR2: WSHSY and SAAADI. Here the CDR3 reads CASSERLAGVDEQFF. The CDR3 DNA reads TGCGCCAGCAGTGAACGACTAGCTGGGGTCGATGAGCAGTTCTTC.

The chain couples TRBV2 to TRBJ2-7; D gene ambiguous. The CDR3 consists of 10 residues. The ends were cut back, 4 bases at V and 10 bases at J, with 8 bases in the middle. The germline V gene encodes CDR1 SNHLY and CDR2 FYNNEI. The CDR3 loop reads CASSGLGQYF. As DNA, the CDR3 is TGTGCCAGCAGTGGGTTAGGACAGTACTTC.

This clone was seen once. The chain employs TRBV5-1 and TRBJ2-7; D gene ambiguous. CDR3 length equals 13 residues. The V and J ends lost 0 bases and 2 bases respectively, with 6 bases between them. Germline CDR1 and CDR2: SGHRS and YFSETQ. CDR3 amino acids: CASSLEQTYEQYF. The DNA for the CDR3 is TGCGCCAGCAGCTTGGAACAGACCTACGAGCAGTACTTC.

This chain uses TRBV19 with TRBJ2-1, with 8 nucleotides matching TRBD1. The V segment lost 5 bases and the J segment 6 bases; nucleotides outside the gene matches: 9. This CDR3 contains 15 residues. From germline, CDR1 is LNHDA and CDR2 SQIVND (reference sequence). The CDR3 loop is CASSDRYRGANEQFF. In DNA form, the CDR3 reads TGTGCCAGTAGTGACCGCTACAGGGGGGCCAATGAGCAGTTCTTC.

This clone was seen a single time. This chain joins TRBV7-9 and TRBJ2-7; TRBD1 matches at 9 bases. The CDR3 loop spans 14 amino acids. The germline V gene encodes CDR1 SEHNR and CDR2 FQNEAQ (reference sequence). V gave up 11 bases and J gave up 2 bases; unmatched junction bases: 10. CDR3 sequence (DNA): TGTGCCTACAACCGGGACAGGGCACCCTACGAGCAGTACTTC. Its protein is CAYNRDRAPYEQYF.

The rearrangement joins TRBV6-5 to TRBJ1-6; 9 positions match TRBD1. The CDR3 is made up of 14 amino acids. Trimming cost V 5 bases and J 10 bases; bases outside gene matches: 6. In germline, CDR1 is MNHEY, CDR2 SVGAGI. CDR3 sequence: CASSQDRGGSPLHF. The CDR3 DNA follows: TGTGCCAGCAGTCAGGACAGGGGAGGCTCACCCCTCCACTTT.

The CDR3 nucleotides are TGTGCCAGCACTAGCACAGGGGGGTCCCCGGACACTGAAGCTTTCTTT. As protein: CASTSTGGSPDTEAFF. This rearrangement joins TRBV7-9 to TRBJ1-1; 8 bases are shared with TRBD1. Germline CDR1 SEHNR, CDR2 FQNEAQ (reference sequence). With V trimmed by 7 bases and J by 3 bases, 13 bases remained unmatched. The CDR3 covers 16 residues.

J is TRBJ1-1 and V is TRBV7-9, with 9 bases fitting TRBD1. Trimming took 1 base from V and 6 from J; bases not matched to a gene: 3. CDR1 and CDR2 (germline): SEHNR, FQNEAQ (reference sequence). CDR3 size: 14 residues. For the CDR3, the DNA is TGTGCCAGCAGCTTAGGACAGGGGGTTTCTGAAGCTTTCTTT. It yields the protein CASSLGQGVSEAFF.

In its sample, this clone was seen once. The rearrangement joins TRBV19 to TRBJ2-3; possibly TRBD2 for D (7 bases). Trimming cost V 5 bases and J 4 bases, with 10 bases left between them. CDR3 length: 13 amino acids. Germline CDR1 and CDR2: LNHDA and SQIVND (reference sequence). In DNA, the CDR3 is TGTGCCAGTAGTTGGGGGGGGCCAGATACGCAGTATTTT. Its translation: CASSWGGPDTQYF. Based on the CDR3 plus reference TRBV19 and TRBJ2-3, the full variable domain is DGGITQSPKYLFRKEGQNVTLSCEQNLNHDAMYWYRQDPGQGLRLIYYSQIVNDFQKGDIAEGYSVSREKKESFPLTVTSAQKNPTAFYLCASSWGGPDTQYFGPGTRLTVL.

This clone was detected once. The chain couples TRBV7-9 to TRBJ2-7; perhaps TRBD1 as D (5 bases). Germline V lookup: CDR1 SEHNR, CDR2 FQNEAQ (reference sequence). Trimming removed 2 bases at V and 2 bases at J, with 16 bases between. This CDR3 has 16 residues. Here the CDR3 reads CASSLYDSSYAYEQYF. The DNA for the CDR3 is TGTGCCAGCAGCTTATATGACAGCTCTTACGCCTACGAGCAGTACTTC.

This chain joins TRBV11-2 and TRBJ2-7; D unresolved. From germline, CDR1 is SGHAT and CDR2 FQNNGV. The V end lost 0 bases, the J end lost 6 bases, and 3 bases lay between the germline ends. This CDR3 has 11 amino acids. The CDR3 DNA follows: TGTGCCAGCAGCTTAGAATTCGAGCAGTACTTC. Amino acid sequence: CASSLEFEQYF.

The rearrangement uses TRBV5-6 and TRBJ2-2; D gene unclear. V was trimmed by 2 bases and J by 1 base, leaving 12 bases between them. In germline, CDR1 is SGHDT, CDR2 YYEEEE. This CDR3 comprises 16 residues. The CDR3 loop reads CASSFLGRLNTGELFF. For the CDR3, the DNA is TGTGCCAGCAGCTTTCTAGGACGACTGAACACCGGGGAGCTGTTTTTT.

The rearrangement uses TRBV2 and TRBJ2-7; 7 nucleotides align to TRBD1. Germline values: CDR1 SNHLY, CDR2 FYNNEI. The junction had 10 bases not matched to a gene; V was cut back by 9 bases and J by 5 bases. This CDR3 comprises 13 residues. The CDR3 here is CASKSGRGNEQYF. CDR3 coding DNA: TGTGCCAGTAAGAGTGGCAGGGGGAACGAGCAGTACTTC.

The rearrangement joins TRBV27 to TRBJ2-1; D may be TRBD1 or TRBD2 (6 bases each). Trimming cost V 6 bases and J 7 bases, with 28 bases left between them. This CDR3 spans 18 amino acids. Germline loops: CDR1 MNHEY, CDR2 SMNVEV (reference sequence). This CDR3 is CASSPRGFGGPGRNEQFF. In nucleotides, the CDR3 is TGTGCCAGCAGCCCTCGGGGATTTGGGGGGCCAGGGCGTAATGAGCAGTTCTTC.